The rows below give T cell receptor beta chains drawn from one sample of a study of T-cell memory formation after mild COVID-19. A single record per CDR3 protein comes from TCRdb applying MiXCR to the 5' RACE reads. The table lists approximately 290,000 distinct CDR3 sequences, roughly 15% of them singletons. The sequenced sample consisted of PBMCs or a T cell subset sorted from them (not recorded which). The receptors stem from a man younger than 30 who had mild COVID-19 (a few samples of this study predate the infection). Cell type and time point are not known. Both conserved end residues are part of each CDR3. The order of the fields is clone size, J gene, D gene, V gene, CDR3 DNA, CDR3 protein. A D gene is named only where the DNA matches it firmly. A row's size may be missing; if present it is once, few, many or a size class.

>-|TRBJ1-1|TRBD1|TRBV29-1
TGCAGCGTCGCCGGACAGGTTCGCACTGAAGCTTTCTTT
CSVAGQVRTEAFF
>few|TRBJ2-4|-|TRBV15
TGTGCCACCAGCCGGGACTTAGGCCCAGCCAAAAACATTCAGTACTTC
CATSRDLGPAKNIQYF
>once|TRBJ2-6|TRBD1|TRBV11-2
TGTGCCAGCAGCACGGGACAGGGATCCTTTGGAGGGGCCAACGTCCTGACTTTC
CASSTGQGSFGGANVLTF
>few|TRBJ2-7|TRBD1|TRBV7-2
TGTGCCAGCAGCCGGGACAGGTACGAGCAGTACTTC
CASSRDRYEQYF
>few|TRBJ1-6|-|TRBV5-6
TGTGCCAGCAGCTTGTATAGTTCCCAATCACCCCTCCACTTT
CASSLYSSQSPLHF
>few|TRBJ1-2|TRBD1|TRBV5-1
TGCGCCAGCAGCAGAGACAGGGTAGACTATGGCTACACCTTC
CASSRDRVDYGYTF
>few|TRBJ2-3|-|TRBV13
TGTGCCAGCAGCTCCTCCGGGACTGGGGGCACAGATACGCAGTATTTT
CASSSSGTGGTDTQYF
>-|TRBJ1-4|-|TRBV5-1
TGCGCCAGCAGCTTGGGCCCCGCTGAAAAACTGTTTTTT
CASSLGPAEKLFF
>few|TRBJ1-1|-|TRBV6-5
TGTGCCAGTCATGCAGGTCGGAGCACTGAAGCTTTCTTT
CASHAGRSTEAFF
>few|TRBJ2-7|-|TRBV18
TGTGCCAGCTCACCGGCGGCTGTCTACGAGCAGTACTTC
CASSPAAVYEQYF
>few|TRBJ2-5|-|TRBV5-1
TGCGCCAGCAGCGGGGTGGGGACTGGGGAGACCCAGTACTTC
CASSGVGTGETQYF
>few|TRBJ2-5|-|TRBV10-3
TGTGCCTCCGGCGGCTCAACGGGTGGGGAGACCCAGTACTTC
CASGGSTGGETQYF
>few|TRBJ2-5|TRBD2|TRBV15
TGTGCCACCAGCAGTACTAGCGGGGCCCGGAGGGGTGGAGAGACCCAGTACTTC
CATSSTSGARRGGETQYF
>few|TRBJ2-3|TRBD2|TRBV5-5
TGTGCCAGCAGCTCCCTAATAGCGGGGGGGACAGATACGCAGTATTTT
CASSSLIAGGTDTQYF
>-|TRBJ2-2|TRBD2|TRBV19
TGTGCCAGCGCCACTAGCGGGGGGATCACCGGGGAGCTGTTTTTT
CASATSGGITGELFF
>-|TRBJ2-5|-|TRBV11-2
TGTGCCAGCAGCCCAGGGGCCAGGGCGGAGACCCAGTACTTC
CASSPGARAETQYF
>-|TRBJ2-1|TRBD2|TRBV5-1
TGCGCCAGCAGCTTGCAACTAGCGGACAATGAGCAGTTCTTC
CASSLQLADNEQFF
>few|TRBJ2-3|-|TRBV24-1
TGTGCCACCAGTGATTTGCTCACAGATACGCAGTATTTT
CATSDLLTDTQYF
>-|TRBJ2-7|-|TRBV27
TGTGCCAGCAGTTTACAGCGAGACTACGAGCAGTACTTC
CASSLQRDYEQYF
>few|TRBJ1-2|-|TRBV11-2
TGTGCCAGCAGCTCTACGAGTACTCGGGAGTATGGCTACACCTTC
CASSSTSTREYGYTF
>few|TRBJ2-5|-|TRBV7-9
TGTGCCAGCAGCTTACGCGGTAGCATCGGAGAGACCCAGTACTTC
CASSLRGSIGETQYF
>few|TRBJ2-1|-|TRBV3-1
TGTGCCAGCAGCCCCGCGGCGGGGTCCCGCTACAATGAGCAGTTCTTC
CASSPAAGSRYNEQFF
>-|TRBJ2-3|-|TRBV20-1
TGCAGTGCTGGGCCTTTAGGCCTACAAGCTACGCAGTATTTT
CSAGPLGLQATQYF
>-|TRBJ1-6|-|TRBV7-2
TGTGCCAGCAGCGTCCGCGACAGAGGAAGGGCACCCCTCCACTTT
CASSVRDRGRAPLHF
>few|TRBJ2-1|TRBD2|TRBV7-9
TGTGCCAGCCAGGGACTAGCAAGCGATGAGCAGTTCTTC
CASQGLASDEQFF
>-|TRBJ1-2|-|TRBV5-1
TGCGCCAGCAGCAACGAGTATGGCTACACCTTC
CASSNEYGYTF
>-|TRBJ1-1|-|TRBV6-5
TGTGCCAGCAGTTACTCGAGTCCGGTGGTCACTGAAGCTTTCTTT
CASSYSSPVVTEAFF
>-|TRBJ2-1|-|TRBV4-2
TGTGCCAGCAGCCAAGAGCCCGGTGGGAGCTCCTACAATGAGCAGTTCTTC
CASSQEPGGSSYNEQFF
>-|TRBJ2-2|TRBD1|TRBV12-5
TGTGCTAGTGGTTCGGACAGGGGCAACACCGGGGAGCTGTTTTTT
CASGSDRGNTGELFF
>few|TRBJ1-1|TRBD1|TRBV19
TGTGCCAGTAGGGGACAGGAGAACACTGAAGCTTTCTTT
CASRGQENTEAFF
>few|TRBJ2-4|TRBD2|TRBV5-1
TGCGCCAGCAGCTTGGCTAGCGGGGGGAACATTCAGTACTTC
CASSLASGGNIQYF
>-|TRBJ2-3|-|TRBV24-1
TGTGCCACCAGTGATTCGGGACGGGGTTTCACAGATACGCAGTATTTT
CATSDSGRGFTDTQYF
>few|TRBJ2-6|TRBD1|TRBV7-3
TGTGCCAGCAGCCTAACAGGGGGCTCTGGGGCCAACGTCCTGACTTTC
CASSLTGGSGANVLTF
>few|TRBJ2-7|-|TRBV9
TGTGCCAGCAGCGTAGCTCCCCAGGGTTTCGAGCAGTACTTC
CASSVAPQGFEQYF
>many|TRBJ2-3|-|TRBV9
TGTGCCAGCAGCGTAGGACACTCCACAGATACGCAGTATTTT
CASSVGHSTDTQYF
>-|TRBJ1-1|-|TRBV6-5
TGTGCCAGCAGTTACGAGGTGCTGGGGACTGAAGCTTTCTTT
CASSYEVLGTEAFF
>few|TRBJ1-6|TRBD1|TRBV25-1
TGTGCCAGCAGTGACGGACAGGGGGTAGGGAATTCACCCCTCCACTTT
CASSDGQGVGNSPLHF
>few|TRBJ2-2|-|TRBV5-1
TGCGCCAGCAGCTCTTTAGGACATAGTGACACCGGGGAGCTGTTTTTT
CASSSLGHSDTGELFF
>few|TRBJ1-2|-|TRBV11-2
TGTGCCAGCAGCTTGATGGGGGGTGGCTACACCTTC
CASSLMGGGYTF
>few|TRBJ2-3|-|TRBV20-1
TGCAGTGCTAGAGATCACAGGGGCACAGATACGCAGTATTTT
CSARDHRGTDTQYF
>many|TRBJ2-3|TRBD1|TRBV24-1
TGTGCCACCAGTCCCGGGACAGGGACAGATACGCAGTATTTT
CATSPGTGTDTQYF
>few|TRBJ1-1|-|TRBV18
TGTGCCAGCTCAGCAGGGGCTTTTATTTTTGAAGCTTTCTTT
CASSAGAFIFEAFF
>few|TRBJ1-6|TRBD1|TRBV4-3
TGCGCCAGCAGCCAAGGGGACAGGGTCAATTCACCCCTCCACTTT
CASSQGDRVNSPLHF
>-|TRBJ2-7|-|TRBV7-2
TGTGCCAGCAGCGCCCAAGGTATCTACGAGCAGTACTTC
CASSAQGIYEQYF
>few|TRBJ2-5|-|TRBV4-1
TGCGCCAGCAGCCAAGATCGGGATAGCTACGAGACCCAGTACTTC
CASSQDRDSYETQYF
>-|TRBJ2-3|-|TRBV7-2
TGTGCCAGCAGCTTAGTGCGATCAGATGGTACGCAGTATTTT
CASSLVRSDGTQYF
>few|TRBJ1-6|-|TRBV6-1
TGTGCCAGCAACCCGAGACAGAGTAATTCACCCCTCCACTTT
CASNPRQSNSPLHF
>few|TRBJ1-5|-|TRBV24-1
TGTGCCACCAGTGATGGGGGCCACCGGGCAGATCAGCCCCAGCATTTT
CATSDGGHRADQPQHF
>-|TRBJ1-3|-|TRBV7-2
TGTGCCAGCAGCTCAAGAAGCCACTCTGGAAACACCATATATTTT
CASSSRSHSGNTIYF
>-|TRBJ2-7|TRBD1|TRBV6-1
TGTGCCAGCAGGGGACAGACGACCTACGAGCAGTACTTC
CASRGQTTYEQYF
>-|TRBJ2-1|TRBD2|TRBV5-1
TGCGCCAGCAGCTCCCCTAGCGGGGGGGTCTACAATGAGCAGTTCTTC
CASSSPSGGVYNEQFF
>few|TRBJ2-3|-|TRBV7-2
TGTGCCAGCAGCGTAGAGGTCTTAGATACGCAGTATTTT
CASSVEVLDTQYF
>many|TRBJ1-4|TRBD1|TRBV5-1
TGCGCCAGCAGCCCGGGACAGGAGAATGAAAAACTGTTTTTT
CASSPGQENEKLFF